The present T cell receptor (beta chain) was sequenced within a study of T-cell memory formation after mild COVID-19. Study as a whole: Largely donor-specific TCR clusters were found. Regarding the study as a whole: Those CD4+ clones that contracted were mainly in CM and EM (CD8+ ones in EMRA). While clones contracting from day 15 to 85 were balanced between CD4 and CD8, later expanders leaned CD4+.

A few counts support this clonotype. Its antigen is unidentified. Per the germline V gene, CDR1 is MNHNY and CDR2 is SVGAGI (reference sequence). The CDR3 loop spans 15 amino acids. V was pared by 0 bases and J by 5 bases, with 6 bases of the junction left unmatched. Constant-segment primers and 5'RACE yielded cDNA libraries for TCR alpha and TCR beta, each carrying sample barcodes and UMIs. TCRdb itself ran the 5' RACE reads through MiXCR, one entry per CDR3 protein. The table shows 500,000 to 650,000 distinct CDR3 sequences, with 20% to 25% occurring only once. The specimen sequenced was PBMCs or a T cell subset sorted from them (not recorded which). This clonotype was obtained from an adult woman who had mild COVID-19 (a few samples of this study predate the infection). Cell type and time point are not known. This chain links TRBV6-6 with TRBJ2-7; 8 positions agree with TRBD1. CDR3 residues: CASSYSSADRDEQYF. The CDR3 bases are TGTGCCAGCAGTTACTCGAGTGCGGACAGGGACGAGCAGTACTTC.